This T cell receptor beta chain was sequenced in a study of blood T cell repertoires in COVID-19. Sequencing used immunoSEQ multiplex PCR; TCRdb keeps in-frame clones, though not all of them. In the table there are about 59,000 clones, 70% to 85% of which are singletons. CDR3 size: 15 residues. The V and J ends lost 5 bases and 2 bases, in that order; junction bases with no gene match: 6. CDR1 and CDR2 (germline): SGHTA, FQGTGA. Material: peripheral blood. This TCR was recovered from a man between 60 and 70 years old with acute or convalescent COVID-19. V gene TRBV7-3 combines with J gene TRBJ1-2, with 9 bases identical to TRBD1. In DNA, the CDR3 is TGTGCCAGCAGCCCCCGTGGACAGGGGAACTATGGCTACACCTTC. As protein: CASSPRGQGNYGYTF.